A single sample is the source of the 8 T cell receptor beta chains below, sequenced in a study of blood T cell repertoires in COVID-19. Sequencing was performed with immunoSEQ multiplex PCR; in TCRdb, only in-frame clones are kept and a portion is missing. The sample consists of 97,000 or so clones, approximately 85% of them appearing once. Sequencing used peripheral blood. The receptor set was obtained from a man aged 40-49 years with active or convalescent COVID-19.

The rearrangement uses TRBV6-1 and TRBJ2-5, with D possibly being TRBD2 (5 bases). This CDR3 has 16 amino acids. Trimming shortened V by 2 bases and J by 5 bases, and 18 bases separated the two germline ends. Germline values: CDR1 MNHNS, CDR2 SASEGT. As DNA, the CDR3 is TGTGCCAGCAGTGAAATAACGGGTGGCGGGCGGGAGACCCAGTACTTC. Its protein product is CASSEITGGGRETQYF.

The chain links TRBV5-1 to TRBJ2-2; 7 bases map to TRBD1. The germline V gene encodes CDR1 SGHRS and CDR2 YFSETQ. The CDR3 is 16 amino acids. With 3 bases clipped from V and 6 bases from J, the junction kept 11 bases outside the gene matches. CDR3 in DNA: TGCGCCAGCAGCTCGGGACAGCCCTCGATGGCCGGGGAGCTGTTTTTT. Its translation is CASSSGQPSMAGELFF.

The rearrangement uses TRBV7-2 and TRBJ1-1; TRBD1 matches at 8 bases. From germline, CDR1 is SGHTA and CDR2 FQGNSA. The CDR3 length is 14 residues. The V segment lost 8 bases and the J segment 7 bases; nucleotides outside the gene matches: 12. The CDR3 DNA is TGTGCCAGCGTTCCGGGACAGGTAGCAAATGAAGCTTTCTTT. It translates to CASVPGQVANEAFF.

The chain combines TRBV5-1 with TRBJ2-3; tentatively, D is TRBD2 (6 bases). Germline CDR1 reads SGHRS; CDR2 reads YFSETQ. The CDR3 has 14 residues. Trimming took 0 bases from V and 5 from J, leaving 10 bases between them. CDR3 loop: CASSLALAEDTQYF. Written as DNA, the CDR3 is TGCGCCAGCAGCTTGGCGTTAGCGGAAGATACGCAGTATTTT.

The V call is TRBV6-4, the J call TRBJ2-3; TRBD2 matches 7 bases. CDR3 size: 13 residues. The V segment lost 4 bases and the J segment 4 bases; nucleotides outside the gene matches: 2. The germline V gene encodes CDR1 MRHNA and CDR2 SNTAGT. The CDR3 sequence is CASSAGGADTQYF. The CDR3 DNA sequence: TGTGCCAGCAGTGCTGGGGGGGCAGATACGCAGTATTTT.

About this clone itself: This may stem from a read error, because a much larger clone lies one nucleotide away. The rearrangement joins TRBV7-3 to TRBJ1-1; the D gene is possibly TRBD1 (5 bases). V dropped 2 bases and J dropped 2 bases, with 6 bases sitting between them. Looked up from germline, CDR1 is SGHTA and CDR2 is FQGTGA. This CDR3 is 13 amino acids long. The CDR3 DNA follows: TGTGCCAGCAGCTTAGACAGCAACACTGAAGCTTTCTTT. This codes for CASSLDSNTEAFF.

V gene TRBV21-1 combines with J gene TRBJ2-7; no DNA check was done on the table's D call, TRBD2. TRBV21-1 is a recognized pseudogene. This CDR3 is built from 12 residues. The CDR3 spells CASSRTSCEQYF. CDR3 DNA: TGTGCCAGCAGCAGGACTAGCTGCGAGCAGTACTTC.

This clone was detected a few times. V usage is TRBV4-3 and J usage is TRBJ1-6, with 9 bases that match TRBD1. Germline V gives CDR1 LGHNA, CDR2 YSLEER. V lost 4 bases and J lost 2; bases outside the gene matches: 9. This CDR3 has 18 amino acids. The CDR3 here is CASSPGTGMTAYNSPLHF. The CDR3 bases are TGCGCCAGCAGCCCAGGGACAGGGATGACGGCCTATAATTCACCCCTCCACTTT.